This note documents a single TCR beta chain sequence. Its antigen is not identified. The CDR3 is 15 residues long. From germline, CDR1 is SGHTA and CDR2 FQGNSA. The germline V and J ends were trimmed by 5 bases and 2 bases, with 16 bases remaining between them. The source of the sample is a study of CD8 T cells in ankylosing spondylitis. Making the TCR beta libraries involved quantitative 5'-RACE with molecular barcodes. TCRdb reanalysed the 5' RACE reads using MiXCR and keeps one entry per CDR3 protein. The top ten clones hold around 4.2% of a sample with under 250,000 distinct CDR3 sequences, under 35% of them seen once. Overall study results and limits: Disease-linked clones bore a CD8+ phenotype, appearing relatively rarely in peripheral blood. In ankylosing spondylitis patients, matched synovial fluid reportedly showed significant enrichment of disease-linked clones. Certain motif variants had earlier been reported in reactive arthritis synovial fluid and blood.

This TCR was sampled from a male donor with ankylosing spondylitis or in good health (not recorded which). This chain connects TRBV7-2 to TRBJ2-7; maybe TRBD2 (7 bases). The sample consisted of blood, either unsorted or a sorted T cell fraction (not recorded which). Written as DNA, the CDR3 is TGTGCCAGCAGCGCTGTGGGGGGGGGGCCCTACGAGCAGTACTTC. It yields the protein CASSAVGGGPYEQYF. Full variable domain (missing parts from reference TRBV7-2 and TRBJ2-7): GAGVSQSPSNKVTEKGKDVELRCDPISGHTALYWYRQSLGQGLEFLIYFQGNSAPDKSGLPSDRFSAERTGGSVSTLTIQRTQQEDSAVYLCASSAVGGGPYEQYFGPGTRLTVT.